This is a list of T cell receptor beta chains from one sample in a study of cytomegalovirus exposure and HLA in healthy donors. Profiled with immunoSEQ multiplex PCR; TCRdb holds only in-frame clones, not every one. The sample has about 140,000 clones, approximately 82% seen once. Source material: PBMCs. Receptor source: a man between 35 and 55 years old in good health and CMV-seronegative. The CDR3 runs from the conserved cysteine through the conserved F or W. Each record gives: clone size, J gene, V gene, D gene, CDR3 protein, CDR3 DNA. The D gene is left open where the match is weak. Where a row states a size, it is once, few, many or the class of an expanded clone; other rows omit it.

clone size: NA; J gene: TRBJ2-3; V gene: TRBV30; D gene: TRBD2; CDR3 protein: CAWMPGGGADTQYF; CDR3 DNA: TGTGCCTGGATGCCGGGGGGGGGAGCAGATACGCAGTATTTT
clone size: NA; J gene: TRBJ2-3; V gene: TRBV28; D gene: TRBD1; CDR3 protein: CASSAPGTGLTDTQYF; CDR3 DNA: TGTGCCAGCAGTGCCCCCGGGACAGGCCTCACAGATACGCAGTATTTT
clone size: NA; J gene: TRBJ2-2; V gene: TRBV18; D gene: TRBD2; CDR3 protein: CASSLGGAHTGELFF; CDR3 DNA: TGTGCCAGCTCACTCGGGGGGGCCCACACCGGGGAGCTGTTTTTT
clone size: NA; J gene: TRBJ1-1; V gene: TRBV14; D gene: NA; CDR3 protein: CASSQVAGGGTEAFF; CDR3 DNA: TGTGCCAGCAGCCAAGTGGCGGGTGGTGGCACTGAAGCTTTCTTT
clone size: NA; J gene: TRBJ2-7; V gene: TRBV30; D gene: TRBD1; CDR3 protein: CAWEQGAGYEQYF; CDR3 DNA: TGTGCCTGGGAACAGGGGGCGGGATACGAGCAGTACTTC
clone size: once; J gene: TRBJ2-2; V gene: TRBV18; D gene: NA; CDR3 protein: CASSPLTYTGELFF; CDR3 DNA: TGTGCCAGCTCACCATTAACATACACCGGGGAGCTGTTTTTT
clone size: NA; J gene: TRBJ2-2; V gene: TRBV4-3; D gene: TRBD2; CDR3 protein: CASSQDGTSQFAGELFF; CDR3 DNA: TGCGCCAGCAGCCAAGATGGGACTAGCCAATTTGCCGGGGAGCTGTTTTTT
clone size: NA; J gene: TRBJ1-2; V gene: TRBV7-2; D gene: NA; CDR3 protein: CASSLQSNYGYTF; CDR3 DNA: TGTGCCAGCAGCCTTCAGTCAAACTATGGCTACACCTTC
clone size: NA; J gene: TRBJ1-1; V gene: TRBV4-3; D gene: NA; CDR3 protein: CASSQTGGNTEAFF; CDR3 DNA: TGCGCCAGCAGCCAAACGGGGGGGAACACTGAAGCTTTCTTT
clone size: NA; J gene: TRBJ1-1; V gene: TRBV27; D gene: TRBD1; CDR3 protein: CASSFWGQGFTEAFF; CDR3 DNA: TGTGCCAGCAGTTTCTGGGGACAGGGGTTTACCGAAGCTTTCTTT
clone size: NA; J gene: TRBJ2-2; V gene: TRBV5-1; D gene: TRBD1; CDR3 protein: CASSFQGAGTGELFF; CDR3 DNA: TGCGCCAGCAGCTTTCAGGGGGCAGGAACCGGGGAGCTGTTTTTT
clone size: few; J gene: TRBJ1-2; V gene: TRBV10-3; D gene: TRBD1; CDR3 protein: CAISRQGNNYGYTF; CDR3 DNA: TGTGCCATCAGCCGACAGGGAAATAACTATGGCTACACCTTC
clone size: NA; J gene: TRBJ1-2; V gene: TRBV5-6; D gene: TRBD1; CDR3 protein: CASSSQGARGYTF; CDR3 DNA: TGTGCCAGCAGCTCCCAGGGGGCGCGGGGCTACACCTTC
clone size: NA; J gene: TRBJ2-3; V gene: TRBV7-9; D gene: NA; CDR3 protein: CASSLAEEGADTQYF; CDR3 DNA: TGTGCCAGCAGCTTAGCCGAGGAGGGCGCGGATACGCAGTATTTT
clone size: once; J gene: TRBJ2-7; V gene: TRBV19; D gene: TRBD2; CDR3 protein: CASSLRAGTSGDYEQYF; CDR3 DNA: TGTGCCAGTAGTCTCCGGGCCGGGACTAGCGGGGACTACGAGCAGTACTTC
clone size: NA; J gene: TRBJ2-7; V gene: TRBV7-6; D gene: TRBD2; CDR3 protein: CASSLGASGGSFLYEQYF; CDR3 DNA: TGTGCCAGCAGCTTAGGAGCTAGCGGGGGGTCCTTCCTCTACGAGCAGTACTTC
clone size: few; J gene: TRBJ1-1; V gene: TRBV6-5; D gene: NA; CDR3 protein: CASSFQLTTVNTEAFF; CDR3 DNA: TGTGCCAGCAGTTTCCAACTGACGACAGTGAACACTGAAGCTTTCTTT
clone size: NA; J gene: TRBJ1-5; V gene: TRBV6-1; D gene: TRBD1; CDR3 protein: CASSGTGLNQPQHF; CDR3 DNA: TGTGCCAGCAGTGGGACAGGTCTCAATCAGCCCCAGCATTTT
clone size: NA; J gene: TRBJ1-1; V gene: TRBV19; D gene: NA; CDR3 protein: CASSSQGNTEAFF; CDR3 DNA: TGTGCCAGTAGTTCGCAGGGGAACACTGAAGCTTTCTTT
clone size: once; J gene: TRBJ2-3; V gene: TRBV19; D gene: NA; CDR3 protein: CASSHPYIPDTQYF; CDR3 DNA: TGTGCCAGTAGCCACCCCTATATCCCAGATACGCAGTATTTT
clone size: few; J gene: TRBJ2-2; V gene: TRBV5-6; D gene: NA; CDR3 protein: CASSPQPGHNTGELFF; CDR3 DNA: TGTGCCAGCAGCCCACAACCGGGACATAACACCGGGGAGCTGTTTTTT
clone size: few; J gene: TRBJ1-5; V gene: TRBV12-5; D gene: NA; CDR3 protein: CASGSGQPQHF; CDR3 DNA: TGTGCTAGTGGTTCCGGTCAGCCCCAGCATTTT
clone size: NA; J gene: TRBJ1-5; V gene: TRBV11-2; D gene: TRBD1; CDR3 protein: CASSRGQSGNQPQHF; CDR3 DNA: TGTGCCAGCAGCAGGGGGCAATCAGGCAATCAGCCCCAGCATTTT
clone size: NA; J gene: TRBJ2-2; V gene: TRBV10-2; D gene: TRBD1; CDR3 protein: CASIPDRANTGELFF; CDR3 DNA: TGCGCCAGCATTCCGGACAGGGCGAACACCGGGGAGCTGTTTTTT
clone size: NA; J gene: TRBJ2-7; V gene: TRBV5-1; D gene: TRBD1; CDR3 protein: CASSLSQGGPYEQYF; CDR3 DNA: TGCGCCAGCAGCTTGAGCCAAGGGGGCCCCTACGAGCAGTACTTC
clone size: NA; J gene: TRBJ1-5; V gene: TRBV7-2; D gene: TRBD1; CDR3 protein: CASSPQGTQPQHF; CDR3 DNA: TGTGCCAGCAGTCCACAGGGGACTCAGCCCCAGCATTTT
clone size: NA; J gene: TRBJ1-2; V gene: TRBV5-1; D gene: TRBD1; CDR3 protein: CASSPLTTGQGYGYTF; CDR3 DNA: TGCGCCAGCAGCCCACTGACGACAGGGCAGGGCTATGGCTACACCTTC
clone size: NA; J gene: TRBJ1-2; V gene: TRBV30; D gene: NA; CDR3 protein: CACPSYPGNYGYTF; CDR3 DNA: TGTGCCTGTCCTTCCTACCCGGGGAACTATGGCTACACCTTC
clone size: once; J gene: TRBJ2-5; V gene: TRBV5-1; D gene: NA; CDR3 protein: CASSTGTFGETQYF; CDR3 DNA: TGCGCCAGCAGCACCGGGACATTTGGGGAGACCCAGTACTTC
clone size: NA; J gene: TRBJ1-2; V gene: TRBV2; D gene: NA; CDR3 protein: CASGRTEYGYTF; CDR3 DNA: TGTGCCAGCGGAAGGACTGAGTATGGCTACACCTTC
clone size: few; J gene: TRBJ2-3; V gene: TRBV6-1; D gene: NA; CDR3 protein: CASSRVATLDTQYF; CDR3 DNA: TGTGCCAGCAGCAGAGTAGCCACCCTGGATACGCAGTATTTT
clone size: few; J gene: TRBJ1-4; V gene: TRBV4-3; D gene: NA; CDR3 protein: CASSQDLRVREEKLFF; CDR3 DNA: TGCGCCAGCAGCCAAGATTTGAGGGTGAGGGAAGAAAAACTGTTTTTT
clone size: few; J gene: TRBJ1-2; V gene: TRBV4-3; D gene: TRBD1; CDR3 protein: CASSRTGTVYGYTF; CDR3 DNA: TGCGCCAGCAGCCGAACCGGGACAGTATATGGCTACACCTTC
clone size: NA; J gene: TRBJ1-5; V gene: TRBV7-9; D gene: NA; CDR3 protein: CASSLAGGSNQPQHF; CDR3 DNA: TGTGCCAGCAGCTTAGCGGGGGGGTCCAATCAGCCCCAGCATTTT
clone size: NA; J gene: TRBJ1-4; V gene: TRBV25-1; D gene: TRBD1; CDR3 protein: CASSDGDRGLSIEKLFF; CDR3 DNA: TGTGCCAGCAGTGATGGGGACAGGGGGCTCAGTATTGAAAAACTGTTTTTT
clone size: NA; J gene: TRBJ2-7; V gene: TRBV30; D gene: TRBD1; CDR3 protein: CASKTVGQYSYEQYF; CDR3 DNA: TGTGCCTCCAAAACCGTGGGACAGTACTCCTACGAGCAGTACTTC
clone size: few; J gene: TRBJ2-1; V gene: TRBV9; D gene: TRBD2; CDR3 protein: CASSVSAGGPYNEQFF; CDR3 DNA: TGTGCCAGCAGCGTTTCCGCGGGGGGCCCTTACAATGAGCAGTTCTTC
clone size: NA; J gene: TRBJ1-1; V gene: TRBV30; D gene: NA; CDR3 protein: CAWRRQGEAFF; CDR3 DNA: TGTGCCTGGAGGAGGCAGGGCGAAGCTTTCTTT
clone size: NA; J gene: TRBJ2-1; V gene: TRBV4-2; D gene: TRBD2; CDR3 protein: CASSPLAGGPNSYNEQFF; CDR3 DNA: TGTGCCAGCAGCCCTCTAGCGGGGGGGCCCAATTCCTACAATGAGCAGTTCTTC
clone size: few; J gene: TRBJ1-2; V gene: TRBV2; D gene: NA; CDR3 protein: CASSSYSNYGYTF; CDR3 DNA: TGTGCCAGCAGCTCTTACAGCAACTATGGCTACACCTTC
clone size: NA; J gene: TRBJ2-5; V gene: TRBV7-8; D gene: TRBD2; CDR3 protein: CASLGAGGYQETQYF; CDR3 DNA: TGTGCCTCCCTTGGGGCGGGGGGATACCAAGAGACCCAGTACTTC
clone size: NA; J gene: TRBJ1-2; V gene: TRBV2; D gene: NA; CDR3 protein: CASGGSGQGNYGYTF; CDR3 DNA: TGTGCCAGCGGAGGGTCGGGTCAGGGTAACTATGGCTACACCTTC
clone size: NA; J gene: TRBJ2-5; V gene: TRBV10-3; D gene: TRBD2; CDR3 protein: CASGTSGVETQYF; CDR3 DNA: TGTGCCTCTGGGACTAGCGGGGTCGAGACCCAGTACTTC
clone size: NA; J gene: TRBJ1-3; V gene: TRBV28; D gene: NA; CDR3 protein: CASSLRGSGNTIYF; CDR3 DNA: TGTGCCAGCAGTTTACGGGGGTCTGGAAACACCATATATTTT
clone size: NA; J gene: TRBJ1-1; V gene: TRBV29-1; D gene: NA; CDR3 protein: CSHRVPGRDTEAFF; CDR3 DNA: TGCAGTCACCGGGTCCCCGGGAGGGACACTGAAGCTTTCTTT
clone size: few; J gene: TRBJ1-2; V gene: TRBV19; D gene: TRBD1; CDR3 protein: CASSATDGQGIINGYTF; CDR3 DNA: TGTGCCAGTAGTGCGACTGACGGACAGGGTATAATTAATGGCTACACCTTC
clone size: NA; J gene: TRBJ1-1; V gene: TRBV30; D gene: NA; CDR3 protein: CAWSVGAGGTEAFF; CDR3 DNA: TGTGCCTGGAGCGTCGGCGCCGGAGGCACTGAAGCTTTCTTT
clone size: NA; J gene: TRBJ1-1; V gene: TRBV9; D gene: TRBD1; CDR3 protein: CASSGDRGPYEAFF; CDR3 DNA: TGTGCCAGCAGTGGGGACAGGGGGCCTTATGAAGCTTTCTTT
clone size: NA; J gene: TRBJ2-7; V gene: TRBV2; D gene: NA; CDR3 protein: CASSELWQQYF; CDR3 DNA: TGTGCCAGCAGTGAATTGTGGCAGCAGTACTTC
clone size: many; J gene: TRBJ2-3; V gene: TRBV7-9; D gene: TRBD2; CDR3 protein: CASSLASGGGEDTQYF; CDR3 DNA: TGTGCCAGCAGCTTAGCATCGGGCGGGGGGGAAGATACGCAGTATTTT
clone size: few; J gene: TRBJ1-5; V gene: TRBV4-1; D gene: TRBD1; CDR3 protein: CASSQGPGGDQPQHF; CDR3 DNA: TGCGCCAGCAGCCAAGGGCCAGGGGGCGATCAGCCCCAGCATTTT
clone size: NA; J gene: TRBJ2-1; V gene: TRBV5-8; D gene: TRBD1; CDR3 protein: CASSADRGYNEQFF; CDR3 DNA: TGTGCCAGCAGCGCCGACAGGGGATACAATGAGCAGTTCTTC
clone size: NA; J gene: TRBJ1-2; V gene: TRBV28; D gene: TRBD1; CDR3 protein: CASRPLQGTDYGYTF; CDR3 DNA: TGTGCCAGCAGACCCCTACAGGGGACGGACTATGGCTACACCTTC
clone size: NA; J gene: TRBJ2-1; V gene: TRBV28; D gene: NA; CDR3 protein: CASSSSRGALDEQFF; CDR3 DNA: TGTGCCAGCAGTTCGAGTCGGGGGGCATTAGATGAGCAGTTCTTC
clone size: once; J gene: TRBJ1-1; V gene: TRBV18; D gene: NA; CDR3 protein: CASSSDSTTEAFF; CDR3 DNA: TGTGCCAGCTCATCGGACAGTACTACTGAAGCTTTCTTT
clone size: NA; J gene: TRBJ2-1; V gene: TRBV7-3; D gene: NA; CDR3 protein: CASSADRNNEQFF; CDR3 DNA: TGTGCCAGCAGCGCGGACAGAAACAATGAGCAGTTCTTC
clone size: NA; J gene: TRBJ2-2; V gene: TRBV5-1; D gene: TRBD2; CDR3 protein: CASSYRLAGGRLDTGELFF; CDR3 DNA: TGCGCCAGCAGCTACCGACTAGCGGGGGGGCGCCTTGACACCGGGGAGCTGTTTTTT
clone size: NA; J gene: TRBJ1-2; V gene: TRBV7-2; D gene: NA; CDR3 protein: CASSPRDRTYGYTF; CDR3 DNA: TGTGCCAGCAGCCCACGAGACAGAACTTATGGCTACACCTTC
clone size: NA; J gene: TRBJ2-2; V gene: TRBV4-1; D gene: TRBD1; CDR3 protein: CASSQKPGQGNTGELFF; CDR3 DNA: TGCGCCAGCAGCCAAAAGCCTGGACAGGGGAACACCGGGGAGCTGTTTTTT
clone size: NA; J gene: TRBJ1-2; V gene: TRBV7-8; D gene: NA; CDR3 protein: CASSPRGLGSIYTF; CDR3 DNA: TGTGCCAGCAGCCCGCGAGGCCTCGGAAGTATCTACACCTTC